This note documents a single TCR beta chain sequence. What it recognizes is unknown. The sample belongs to a study of identical twins. V lost 2 bases and J 5 bases, leaving 8 bases between the germline ends. This CDR3 is 12 amino acids long. Germline V gene lookup returns CDR1 SQVTM and CDR2 ANQGSEA. TCRdb re-called the 5' RACE reads with MiXCR, one entry per CDR3 protein. The sample includes 450,000 to 500,000 distinct CDR3 sequences, roughly an eighth of them seen just once. Study-wide points: Out-of-frame alpha sequences shared between twins exhibited an excess of low generation probability. Fewer insertions characterized abundant cord blood beta clonotypes, whereas memory repertoires showed none.

These data were also filed under a second study, of yellow fever vaccine responses in identical twins.

The clonotype comes from a woman aged 18 to 35 in good health. The rearrangement links TRBV29-1 to TRBJ2-3; D is tentatively TRBD1 or TRBD2 (5 bases each). The specimen was CD4+ T cells sorted from blood. DNA for the CDR3: TGCAGCGTTGAACCTGGGGGAGATACGCAGTATTTT. It encodes CSVEPGGDTQYF.